This TCR beta chain was recorded in a study of beta chain features in type 1 diabetes (dated by TCRdb to 2016 to 2019). In terms of the full investigation: Patients and healthy donors did not differ in mean age, gender distribution, total cell number or subset yield. A total of around 110,000,000 sorted cells were examined across all samples, and RNA yield correlated strongly with the number of cells per subset. The study compared TCRB repertoires of sorted circulating CD4+ T cell subsets between recently diagnosed type 1 diabetes patients and matched healthy donors. Whereas all 30 or so donors provided naive and central memory subsets, regulatory and stem cell-like memory subsets were isolated from just 8 patients and about 8 healthy donors. Paper-wide results and their limitations: The naive, central memory and regulatory TCRB repertoires appeared to resemble one another more closely among patients than among healthy donors. Because cDNA was sequenced instead of genomic DNA, activated cells with high expression could be over-represented, although the groups did not differ in activation or CD3 levels. A moderate but significant shortening of TCRB CDR3 length was observed in type 1 diabetes patients in all four CD4+ subsets. HLA sub-analyses involved small numbers of individuals, so any influence of HLA type on TCRB rearrangement remained unresolved. Fewer insertions and more nucleotide deletions at VDJ recombination sites were observed in patients with type 1 diabetes, implying thymic rearrangement abnormalities. Shorter templates might be favored by PCR, yet because patient and control samples were amplified and corrected together, any such skew would affect both groups equally.

This clone was counted a few times. It lacks a known antigen. Base qualities are not provided; no much larger clone lies one nucleotide away. Each donor gave one peripheral blood draw, roughly 110 mL on average, collected into heparinised tubes. A BD FACSAria II was used to sort naive, central memory, regulatory and stem cell-like memory CD4+ T cells with a panel that included CD45RO, CCR7, CD25, CD127, CD95 and CD27. All sorted populations exceeded 95% purity. Right away, PBMCs were isolated by Lymphoprep density gradient centrifugation and were stained directly, with no culture step. So that batch effects would be minimized, each experiment stained and sorted samples in pairs, pairing one healthy donor with one patient. The CDR3 numbers 13 residues from cysteine through phenylalanine. Here the CDR3 DNA is all that survives: 39 bases in frame from base 1. A distance of 11 bases separates the germline ends of V and J, which lose 5 bases and 3 bases respectively. The germline V gene yields MNHEY for CDR1 and SVGAGI for CDR2.

The entire amount of isolated RNA was reverse transcribed using the High Capacity cDNA Reverse Transcription Kit, so the sequenced TCRB transcripts were expressed ones. Deep immunoSEQ sequencing was performed on naive, central memory and regulatory T cell samples, with an average of roughly 3.6 million total reads per sample. After sorted cells were lysed in RLT buffer, RNA was extracted with DNase-treated RNeasy Micro or Mini kits, with the choice depending on cell number. To prevent cross-contamination, each cell subset was processed individually, whereas patient and healthy donor samples were processed jointly. The immunoSEQ multiplex PCR was used to amplify TCRB sequences from cDNA, yielding 87-bp fragments that span the CDR3 region. Sequencing of the amplicons was done on the Illumina HiSeq platform. The paper's processing steps were these. Synthetic template baselines were used to correct PCR bias computationally, reads within Hamming distance 2 were collapsed, and singletons that could not be merged were discarded. Reads were aligned to IMGT to assign V, D and J genes, CDR3 length, and insertions or deletions at six rearrangement sites. Within each subset, clonotype counts were normalized to the number of sorted cells before true diversity and Gini coefficients were calculated with the tcR R package. The overlap coefficient, calculated on TCRB nucleotide sequences, was used to quantify repertoire sharing. Out-of-frame TCRB sequences from naive cells were analyzed as a proxy for the pre-selection repertoire. Not all clones reach the TCRdb copy of this immuneACCESS table, which keeps in-frame sequences only. Checked studies attribute under half of the gap to unresolved V genes and leave the rest unexplained. Clonal size and the V and J genes are those of that table, whereas D and trimming came from the DNA. Counted in this sample were about 900,000 clones; roughly 16% of them appeared once. The top ten constitute 0.02% to 0.025% of the sample.

Rearrangement joined TRBV6-5 to TRBJ2-7, and perhaps TRBD1 as D gene, on 6 matching bases. This clonotype was obtained from a woman under 30 in good health. The sample consisted of naive CD4+ T cells from blood. The cell subset or site tag for this specimen amounts to: true naive CD4+ T cells. Here is the DNA: TGTGCCAGCAGTACAGGGCTGTACTACGAGCAGTACTTC. It encodes CASSTGLYYEQYF.